The 15 T cell receptor beta chains listed next were all sequenced from one sample in a study of blood T cell repertoires in COVID-19 (dated by TCRdb to 2018 to 2021). The library was made by the immunoSEQ multiplex PCR assay. Entries here come from immuneACCESS through TCRdb and include only in-frame sequences with V and J called. Some clones fail to appear in such tables; in the studies checked, an unresolved V gene covers under half of the shortfall, and the cause of the remainder is unknown. Present in this sample are some 260,000 clones, about 88% of which were seen just once. The top ten clonotypes cover under 4.5% of the sample. Source material: PBMCs or T cells enriched from blood (not recorded which). These receptors originate from a man aged 25-40 years with acute COVID-19.

The chain couples TRBV11-2 to TRBJ2-2; TRBD1 matches at 10 bases. Per the germline V gene, CDR1 is SGHAT and CDR2 is FQNNGV. The CDR3 consists of 18 residues. V lost 3 bases to trimming and J lost 2 bases; unmatched junction nucleotides: 9. Written as DNA, the CDR3 is TGTGCCAGCAGCTTTCAATTCCGGGACAGGGGTAACACCGGGGAGCTGTTTTTT. Translation: CASSFQFRDRGNTGELFF.

V and J are TRBV12-3 or TRBV12-4 and TRBJ2-1; maybe TRBD1 (6 bases). This CDR3 has 11 residues. Trimming stripped 5 bases from V and 9 bases from J, with 8 bases between. CDR3 region: CASSQGIEQFF. CDR3 sequence (DNA): TGTGCCAGCAGTCAGGGGATTGAGCAGTTCTTC.

The chain couples TRBV2 to TRBJ1-2; weak D call: TRBD1 (5 bases). The ends were cut back, 8 bases at V and 6 bases at J, with 19 bases in the middle. The CDR3 contains 14 residues. The germline V gene encodes CDR1 SNHLY and CDR2 FYNNEI. The CDR3 sequence is CASPTGRVGDGYTF. The CDR3 bases are TGTGCCAGCCCAACCGGCAGGGTGGGTGATGGCTACACCTTC. The variable domain in full, with the rest retrieved from reference TRBV2 and TRBJ1-2, is EPEVTQTPSHQVTQMGQEVILRCVPISNHLYFYWYRQILGQKVEFLVSFYNNEISEKSEIFDDQFSVERPDGSNFTLKIRSTKLEDSAMYFCASPTGRVGDGYTFGSGTRLTVV.

The CDR3 DNA is TGTGCCAGCAGTTCCAGGACAGGGGGCTCGGCACCCCTCCACTTT. It specifies CASSSRTGGSAPLHF. The chain links TRBV6-5 to TRBJ1-6; 11 bases are a match to TRBD1. With 4 bases clipped from V and 11 bases from J, the junction kept 7 bases outside the gene matches. CDR1 and CDR2 from the germline V gene are MNHEY and SVGAGI. The CDR3 contains 15 residues.

V usage is TRBV19 and J usage is TRBJ2-3, with 10 nucleotides matching TRBD2. With V trimmed by 4 bases and J by 0 bases, 7 bases remained unmatched. This CDR3 region has 17 residues. Germline V lookup: CDR1 LNHDA, CDR2 SQIVND (reference sequence). The CDR3 nucleotides read TGTGCCAGTAGTAATGGACTAGCGGTTTCTAGCACAGATACGCAGTATTTT. Amino acids: CASSNGLAVSSTDTQYF. The entire variable domain, with the rest obtained from reference TRBV19 and TRBJ2-3, is as follows: DGGITQSPKYLFRKEGQNVTLSCEQNLNHDAMYWYRQDPGQGLRLIYYSQIVNDFQKGDIAEGYSVSREKKESFPLTVTSAQKNPTAFYLCASSNGLAVSSTDTQYFGPGTRLTVL.

The gene calls are TRBV27 and TRBJ1-2; 10 bases map to TRBD1. V trimming: 5 bases; J trimming: 7 bases; junction bases outside the gene matches: 16. Looked up from germline, CDR1 is MNHEY and CDR2 is SMNVEV (reference sequence). The CDR3 is made up of 17 amino acids. As DNA, the CDR3 is TGTGCCAGCAGTACAATGACAGGGGGCGCCGGTTATTTTGGCTACACCTTC. It codes for CASSTMTGGAGYFGYTF.

The rearrangement joins TRBV20-1 to TRBJ1-5; 9 bases line up with TRBD1. After removal of 3 bases from V and 1 base from J, the junction contained 7 bases not matched to a gene. Germline assignment: CDR1 DFQATT and CDR2 SNEGSKA (reference sequence). This CDR3 comprises 16 residues. CDR3 in DNA: TGCAGTGCTAGTGCCGGGACAGGGACGAGCAATCAGCCCCAGCATTTT. Translating gives CSASAGTGTSNQPQHF.

This clone appeared a single time. The rearrangement uses TRBV7-8 and TRBJ2-2, with unresolved D. This CDR3 has 12 amino acids. The germline CDR1 and CDR2 sequences are SGHVS and FQNEAQ. The ends were cut back, 2 bases at V and 6 bases at J, with 4 bases in the middle. CDR3: CASSLYPGELFF. The CDR3 coding sequence is TGTGCCAGCAGCTTATATCCCGGGGAGCTGTTTTTT.

The DNA for the CDR3 is TGTGCCAGCAGCCCGGGGTTTCTGGGACAGCCCCAGCATTTT. As protein: CASSPGFLGQPQHF. The V gene is TRBV6-6, the J gene TRBJ1-5; D is uncertain. V shed 6 bases and J shed 7 bases, with 16 bases lying between them. Germline V CDR1 and CDR2: MNHNY, SVGAGI (reference sequence). The CDR3 extends over 14 amino acids.

The V and J genes are TRBV2 and TRBJ1-1; maybe TRBD1 (5 bases). Germline V gives CDR1 SNHLY, CDR2 FYNNEI. The V end was cut by 8 bases, the J end by 8 bases, with 24 bases between. The CDR3 has 15 amino acids. The CDR3 nucleotides are TGTGCCAGCCTCTCGGGGGGTTTAAGTCCGGGAGAAGCTTTCTTT. It encodes CASLSGGLSPGEAFF.

V usage is TRBV5-4 and J usage is TRBJ2-5; 8 nucleotides line up with TRBD1. Per the germline V gene, CDR1 is SGHNT and CDR2 is YYREEE (reference sequence). The CDR3 is 14 amino acids. The junction had 5 bases not matched to a gene; V was cut back by 2 bases and J by 5 bases. The CDR3 DNA sequence: TGTGCCAGCAGCTTCTGGACAGGGTCCGAGACCCAGTACTTC. Protein: CASSFWTGSETQYF.

The chain has TRBV24-1 and TRBJ2-3; 8 bases agree with TRBD2. CDR3 length: 16 amino acids. The germline V gene has CDR1 KGHDR and CDR2 SFDVKD. J gave up 2 bases and V 3 bases, and 6 bases lay outside the gene matches. This chain's CDR3 is CATSDPSGRATDTQYF. As DNA, the CDR3 is TGTGCCACCAGTGATCCTAGCGGGCGGGCCACAGATACGCAGTATTTT.

This sequence joins TRBV7-6 and TRBJ2-3; no definite D call. The CDR3 is made up of 14 amino acids. Germline CDR1 is SGHVS and CDR2 is FNYEAQ. Trimming removed 6 bases from V and 4 bases from J, with 14 bases in between. CDR3 in DNA: TGTGCCAGCAGTTCAAATCTACCCCCAGATACGCAGTATTTT. Its translation is CASSSNLPPDTQYF.

The chain joins TRBV4-1 to TRBJ1-3; the D gene is possibly TRBD1 (6 bases). Germline V gives CDR1 MGHRA, CDR2 YSYEKL. The V gene lost 2 bases and the J gene lost 1 base, with 15 bases spanning the gap. The CDR3 runs to 17 residues. The CDR3 region is CASSQLPQGTSGNTIYF. DNA for the CDR3: TGCGCCAGCAGCCAACTCCCACAGGGAACATCTGGAAACACCATATATTTT.

V and J are TRBV11-1 and TRBJ1-6; 7 nucleotides line up with TRBD1. The CDR3 extends over 14 amino acids. J was trimmed by 9 bases and V by 3 bases; bases with no gene match: 5. Per the germline V gene, CDR1 is SGHAT and CDR2 is FQDESV (reference sequence). The CDR3 loop reads CASSFGQGGSPLHF. In nucleotides, the CDR3 is TGTGCCAGCAGCTTCGGCCAGGGGGGTTCACCCCTCCACTTT.